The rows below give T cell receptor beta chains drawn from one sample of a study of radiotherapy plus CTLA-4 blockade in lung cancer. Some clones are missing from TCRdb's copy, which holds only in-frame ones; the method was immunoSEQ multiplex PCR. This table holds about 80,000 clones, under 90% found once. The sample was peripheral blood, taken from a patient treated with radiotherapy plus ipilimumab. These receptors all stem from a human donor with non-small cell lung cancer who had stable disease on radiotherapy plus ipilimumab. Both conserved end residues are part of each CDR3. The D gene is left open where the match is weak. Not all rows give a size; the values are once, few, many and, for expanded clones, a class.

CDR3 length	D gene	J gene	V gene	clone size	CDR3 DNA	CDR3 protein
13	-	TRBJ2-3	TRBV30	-	TGTGCCTGGAGTGTATGGTCGACAGATACGCAGTATTTT	CAWSVWSTDTQYF
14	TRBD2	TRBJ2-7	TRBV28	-	TGTGCCAGCAGTCCGACTAGCGCCTCCTACGAGCAGTACTTC	CASSPTSASYEQYF
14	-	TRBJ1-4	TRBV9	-	TGTGCCAGCAGCGTAGTGGGCTCGGCCGAAAAACTGTTTTTT	CASSVVGSAEKLFF
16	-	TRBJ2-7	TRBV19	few	TGTGCCAGTAGTAATTTTTGGGGGTCTGGGGACTACGAGCAGTACTTC	CASSNFWGSGDYEQYF
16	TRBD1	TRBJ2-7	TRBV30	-	TGTGCCTGGAGTACGCGCAGAGGGACAGGGGGCTACGAGCAGTACTTC	CAWSTRRGTGGYEQYF
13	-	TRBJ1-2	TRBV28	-	TGTGCCAGCAGTTCCCGTCGCGGAGGGGGCTACACCTTC	CASSSRRGGGYTF
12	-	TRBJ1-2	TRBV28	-	TGTGCCAGCAGTTTCCTCTCCGGGGGCTACACCTTC	CASSFLSGGYTF
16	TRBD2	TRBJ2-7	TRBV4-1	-	TGCGCCAGCAGCCGCGGGCCGGGACTAGCGGCCTACGAGCAGTACTTC	CASSRGPGLAAYEQYF
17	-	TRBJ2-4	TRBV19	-	TGTGCCAGTACCCCTCGTTCCCAGGACAGCGCCAAAAACATTCAGTACTTC	CASTPRSQDSAKNIQYF
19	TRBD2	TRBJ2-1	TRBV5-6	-	TGTGCCAGCAGCTTACAGGGTAGTCTAGCGGGGGTACTCTACAATGAGCAGTTCTTC	CASSLQGSLAGVLYNEQFF
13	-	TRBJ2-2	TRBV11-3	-	TGTGCCAGCAGCTTAGATCGTTTCGGGGAGCTGTTTTTT	CASSLDRFGELFF
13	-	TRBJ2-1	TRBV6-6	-	TGTGCCAGCAGTTCCAACACGGGCAATGAGCAGTTCTTC	CASSSNTGNEQFF
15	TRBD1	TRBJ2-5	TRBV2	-	TGTGCCAGCAGTTTGATCCGGGACAGGGGTCGGACCCAGTACTTC	CASSLIRDRGRTQYF
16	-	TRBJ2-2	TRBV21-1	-	TGTGCCAGCAGCACCTACTACAGGGGAGGGTGCCGGGGAGCTGTTTTT	CASSTYYRGGCRGAVF
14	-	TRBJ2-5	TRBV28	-	TGTGCCAGCAGTTTGAGGGGCAGGGAAGAGACCCAGTACTTC	CASSLRGREETQYF
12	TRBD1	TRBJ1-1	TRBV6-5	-	TGTGCCAGCAGGGACAGGTACACTGAAGCTTTCTTT	CASRDRYTEAFF
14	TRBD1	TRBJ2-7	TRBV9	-	TGTGCCAGCAGCGTAGACGACAGGGTGTACGAGCAGTACTTC	CASSVDDRVYEQYF